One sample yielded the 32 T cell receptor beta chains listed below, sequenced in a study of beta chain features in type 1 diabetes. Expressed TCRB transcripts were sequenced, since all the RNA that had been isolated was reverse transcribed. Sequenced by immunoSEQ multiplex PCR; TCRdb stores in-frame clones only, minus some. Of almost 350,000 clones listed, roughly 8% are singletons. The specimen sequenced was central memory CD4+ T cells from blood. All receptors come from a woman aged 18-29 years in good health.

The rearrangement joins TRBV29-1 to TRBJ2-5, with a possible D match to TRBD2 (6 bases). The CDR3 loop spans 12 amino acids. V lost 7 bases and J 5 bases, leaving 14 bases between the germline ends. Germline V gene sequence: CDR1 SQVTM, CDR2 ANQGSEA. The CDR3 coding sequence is TGCAGCGGACGACTAGGTCGTGAGACCCAGTACTTC. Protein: CSGRLGRETQYF. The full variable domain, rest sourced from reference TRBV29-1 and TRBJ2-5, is SAVISQKPSRDICQRGTSLTIQCQVDSQVTMMFWYRQQPGQSLTLIATANQGSEATYESGFVIDKFPISRPNLTFSTLTVSNMSPEDSSIYLCSGRLGRETQYFGPGTRLLVL.

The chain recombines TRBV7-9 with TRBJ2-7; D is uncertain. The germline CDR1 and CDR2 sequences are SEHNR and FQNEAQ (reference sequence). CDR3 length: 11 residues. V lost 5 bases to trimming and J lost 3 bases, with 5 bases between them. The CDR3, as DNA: TGTGCCAGCAGCCCAATCTACGAGCAGTACTTC. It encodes CASSPIYEQYF.

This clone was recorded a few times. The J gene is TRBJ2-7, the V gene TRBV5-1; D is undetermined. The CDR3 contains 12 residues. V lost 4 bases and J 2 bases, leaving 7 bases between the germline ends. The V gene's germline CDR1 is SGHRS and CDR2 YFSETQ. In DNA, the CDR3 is TGCGCCAGCAGCCTGGTACCCTACGAGCAGTACTTC. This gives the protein CASSLVPYEQYF.

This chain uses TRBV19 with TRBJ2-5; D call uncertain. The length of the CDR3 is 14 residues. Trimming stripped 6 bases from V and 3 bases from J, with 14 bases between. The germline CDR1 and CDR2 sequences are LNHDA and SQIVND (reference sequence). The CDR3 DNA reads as TGTGCCAGTAGCCTCACTATGTCCGAAGAGACCCAGTACTTC. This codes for CASSLTMSEETQYF.

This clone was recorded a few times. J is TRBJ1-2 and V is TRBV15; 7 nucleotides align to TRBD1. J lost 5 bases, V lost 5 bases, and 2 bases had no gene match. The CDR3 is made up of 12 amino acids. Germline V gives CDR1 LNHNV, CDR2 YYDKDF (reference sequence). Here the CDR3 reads CATSLGQYGYTF. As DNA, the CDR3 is TGTGCCACCAGCCTGGGACAGTATGGCTACACCTTC.

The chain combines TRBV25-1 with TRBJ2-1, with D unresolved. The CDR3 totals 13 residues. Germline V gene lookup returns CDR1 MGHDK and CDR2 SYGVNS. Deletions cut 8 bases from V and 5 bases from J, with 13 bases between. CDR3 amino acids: CASAKSPNNEQFF. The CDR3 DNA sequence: TGTGCCAGCGCCAAATCGCCCAACAATGAGCAGTTCTTC.

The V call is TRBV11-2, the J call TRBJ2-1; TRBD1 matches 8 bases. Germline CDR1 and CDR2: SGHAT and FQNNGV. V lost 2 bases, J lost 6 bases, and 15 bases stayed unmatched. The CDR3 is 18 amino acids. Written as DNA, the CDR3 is TGTGCCAGCAGCTTAAGAGATGGGGGACCTACAGGGGGCAATGAGCAGTTCTTC. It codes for CASSLRDGGPTGGNEQFF.

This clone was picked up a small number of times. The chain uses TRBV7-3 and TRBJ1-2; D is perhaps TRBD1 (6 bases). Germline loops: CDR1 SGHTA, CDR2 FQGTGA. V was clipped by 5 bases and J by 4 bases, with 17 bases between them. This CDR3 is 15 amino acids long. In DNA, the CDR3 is TGTGCCAGCAGCCGTACATTGGCAGGGGTCTATGGCTACACCTTC. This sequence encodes CASSRTLAGVYGYTF. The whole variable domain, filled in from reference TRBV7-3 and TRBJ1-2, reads GAGVSQTPSNKVTEKGKYVELRCDPISGHTALYWYRQSLGQGPEFLIYFQGTGAADDSGLPNDRFFAVRPEGSVSTLKIQRTERGDSAVYLCASSRTLAGVYGYTFGSGTRLTVV.

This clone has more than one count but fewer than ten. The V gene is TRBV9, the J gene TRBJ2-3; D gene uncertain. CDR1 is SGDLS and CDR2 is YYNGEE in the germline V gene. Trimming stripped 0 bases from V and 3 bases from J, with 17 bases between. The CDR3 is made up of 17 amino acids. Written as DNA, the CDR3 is TGTGCCAGCAGCGTAGCCGCGCGCGCGTACTCTACAGATACGCAGTATTTT. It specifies CASSVAARAYSTDTQYF.

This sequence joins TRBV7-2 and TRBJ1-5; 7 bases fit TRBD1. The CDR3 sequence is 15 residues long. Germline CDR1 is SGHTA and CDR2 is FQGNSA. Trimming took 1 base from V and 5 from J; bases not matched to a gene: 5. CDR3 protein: CASSLGDSAYQPQHF. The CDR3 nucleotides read TGTGCCAGCAGCTTAGGGGACAGTGCCTATCAGCCCCAGCATTTT.

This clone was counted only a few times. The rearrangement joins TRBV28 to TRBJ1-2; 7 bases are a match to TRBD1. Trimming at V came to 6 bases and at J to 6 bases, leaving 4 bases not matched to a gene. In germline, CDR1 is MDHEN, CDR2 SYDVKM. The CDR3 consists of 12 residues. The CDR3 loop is CASRVGQDGYTF. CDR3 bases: TGTGCCAGCAGGGTAGGACAGGATGGCTACACCTTC.

The CDR3 nucleotides are TGTGCCAGCAGCTTAGCTCAGGGGCGCACTGAAGCTTTCTTT. This translates into CASSLAQGRTEAFF. The genes are TRBV7-2 and TRBJ1-1, with D maybe TRBD1 (6 bases). The CDR3 totals 14 residues. Germline values: CDR1 SGHTA, CDR2 FQGNSA. The V end was cut by 0 bases, the J end by 4 bases, with 9 bases between.

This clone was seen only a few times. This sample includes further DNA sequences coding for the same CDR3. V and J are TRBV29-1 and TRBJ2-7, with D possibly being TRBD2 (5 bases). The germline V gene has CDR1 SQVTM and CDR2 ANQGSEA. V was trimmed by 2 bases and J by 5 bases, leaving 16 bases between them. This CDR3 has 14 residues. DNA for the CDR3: TGCAGCGTTGAAACGGGAAGGGTGGAGCACGAGCAGTACTTC. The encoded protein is CSVETGRVEHEQYF.

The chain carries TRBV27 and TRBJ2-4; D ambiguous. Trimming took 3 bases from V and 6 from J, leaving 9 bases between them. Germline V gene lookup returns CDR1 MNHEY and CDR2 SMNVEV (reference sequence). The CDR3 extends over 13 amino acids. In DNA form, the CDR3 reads TGTGCCAGCAGTTTGAACATTGGAAACATTCAGTACTTC. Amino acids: CASSLNIGNIQYF.

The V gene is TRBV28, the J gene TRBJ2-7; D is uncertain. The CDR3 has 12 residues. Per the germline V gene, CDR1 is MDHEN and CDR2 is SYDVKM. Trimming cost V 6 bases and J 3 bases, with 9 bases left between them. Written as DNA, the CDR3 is TGTGCCAGCAGGCAAACCGGCTACGAGCAGTACTTC. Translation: CASRQTGYEQYF. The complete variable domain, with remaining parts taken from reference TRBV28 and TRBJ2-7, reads DVKVTQSSRYLVKRTGEKVFLECVQDMDHENMFWYRQDPGLGLRLIYFSYDVKMKEKGDIPEGYSVSREKKERFSLILESASTNQTSMYLCASRQTGYEQYFGPGTRLTVT.

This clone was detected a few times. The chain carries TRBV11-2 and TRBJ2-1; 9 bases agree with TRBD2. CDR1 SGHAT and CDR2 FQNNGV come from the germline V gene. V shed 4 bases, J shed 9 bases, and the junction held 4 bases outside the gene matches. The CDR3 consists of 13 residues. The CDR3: CASSSGLATEQFF. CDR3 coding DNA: TGTGCCAGCAGCTCGGGACTAGCCACTGAGCAGTTCTTC.

CDR3: CASAASGGSRTDTQYF. CDR3 bases: TGTGCCAGTGCCGCATCGGGGGGCTCCCGCACAGATACGCAGTATTTT. V usage is TRBV6-4 and J usage is TRBJ2-3; D possibly corresponds to TRBD2 (7 bases). This CDR3 contains 16 residues. Germline V gene sequence: CDR1 MRHNA, CDR2 SNTAGT. Deletions cut 9 bases from V and 1 base from J, with 20 bases between.

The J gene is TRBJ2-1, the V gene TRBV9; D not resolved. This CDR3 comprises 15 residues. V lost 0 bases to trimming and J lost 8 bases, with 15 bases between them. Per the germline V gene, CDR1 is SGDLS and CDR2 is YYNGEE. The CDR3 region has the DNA TGTGCCAGCAGCGTAGTAGGGAATTCCCGCGATGAGCAGTTCTTC. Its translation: CASSVVGNSRDEQFF.

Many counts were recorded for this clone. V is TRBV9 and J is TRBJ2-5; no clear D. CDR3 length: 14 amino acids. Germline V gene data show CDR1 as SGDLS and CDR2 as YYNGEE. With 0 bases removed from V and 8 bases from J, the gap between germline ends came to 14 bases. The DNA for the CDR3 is TGTGCCAGCAGCGTAGCTGGCAGCCCAGGAACCCAGTACTTC. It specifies CASSVAGSPGTQYF.

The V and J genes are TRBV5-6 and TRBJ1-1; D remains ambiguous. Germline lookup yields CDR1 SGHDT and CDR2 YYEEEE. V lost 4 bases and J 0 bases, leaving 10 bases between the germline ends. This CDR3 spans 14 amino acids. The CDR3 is CASSPITLNTEAFF. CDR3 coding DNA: TGTGCCAGCAGCCCGATCACATTGAACACTGAAGCTTTCTTT.

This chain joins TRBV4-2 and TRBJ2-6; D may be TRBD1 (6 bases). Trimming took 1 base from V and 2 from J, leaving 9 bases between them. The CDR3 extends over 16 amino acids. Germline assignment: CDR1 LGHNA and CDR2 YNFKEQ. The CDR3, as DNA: TGTGCCAGCAGCCAAGGTACAGGGACTGGGGCCAACGTCCTGACTTTC. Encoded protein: CASSQGTGTGANVLTF.

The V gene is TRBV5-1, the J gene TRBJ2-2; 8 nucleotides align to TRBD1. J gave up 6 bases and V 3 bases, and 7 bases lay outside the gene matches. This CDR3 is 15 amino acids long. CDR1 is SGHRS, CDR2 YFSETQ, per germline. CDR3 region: CASSYAGGAAGELFF. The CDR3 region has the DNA TGCGCCAGCAGCTACGCAGGGGGCGCGGCCGGGGAGCTGTTTTTT. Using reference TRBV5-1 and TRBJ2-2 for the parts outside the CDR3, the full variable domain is KAGVTQTPRYLIKTRGQQVTLSCSPISGHRSVSWYQQTPGQGLQFLFEYFSETQRNKGNFPGRFSGRQFSNSRSEMNVSTLELGDSALYLCASSYAGGAAGELFFGEGSRLTVL.

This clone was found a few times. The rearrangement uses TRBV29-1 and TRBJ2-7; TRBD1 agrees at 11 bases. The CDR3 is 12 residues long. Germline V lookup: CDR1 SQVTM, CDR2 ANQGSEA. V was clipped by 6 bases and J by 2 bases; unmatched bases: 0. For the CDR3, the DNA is TGCAGCGTGGGACAGGGGGCCTACGAGCAGTACTTC. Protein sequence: CSVGQGAYEQYF.

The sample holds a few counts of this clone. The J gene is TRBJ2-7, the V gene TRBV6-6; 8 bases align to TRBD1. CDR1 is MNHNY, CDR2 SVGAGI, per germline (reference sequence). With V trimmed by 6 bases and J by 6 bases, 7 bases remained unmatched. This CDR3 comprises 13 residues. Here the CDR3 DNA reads TGTGCCAGCAGCCGAAACGGACAGGGCGAGCAGTACTTC. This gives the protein CASSRNGQGEQYF.

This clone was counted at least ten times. The CDR3 coding sequence is TGTGCCAGCAGTTCCCAGGGTCGGTATCAGCCCCAGCATTTT. It translates to CASSSQGRYQPQHF. This chain links TRBV27 with TRBJ1-5, with D tentatively TRBD1 (5 bases). CDR1 MNHEY and CDR2 SMNVEV come from the germline V gene (reference sequence). The CDR3 totals 14 residues. Trimming pared 4 bases from V and 5 bases from J, leaving 12 bases between.

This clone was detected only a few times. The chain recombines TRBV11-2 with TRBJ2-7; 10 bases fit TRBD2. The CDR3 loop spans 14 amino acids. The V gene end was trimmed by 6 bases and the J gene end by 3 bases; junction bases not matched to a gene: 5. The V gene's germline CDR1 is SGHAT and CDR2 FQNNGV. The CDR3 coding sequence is TGTGCCAGCAGTTTCGGACTAGCGGACTACGAGCAGTACTTC. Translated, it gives CASSFGLADYEQYF.

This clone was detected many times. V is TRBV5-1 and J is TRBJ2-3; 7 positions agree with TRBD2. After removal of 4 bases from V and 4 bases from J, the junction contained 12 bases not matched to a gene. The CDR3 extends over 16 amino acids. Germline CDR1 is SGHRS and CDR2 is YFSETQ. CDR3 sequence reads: CASSPTGTKAADTQYF. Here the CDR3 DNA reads TGCGCCAGCAGCCCGACCGGGACTAAGGCTGCAGATACGCAGTATTTT.

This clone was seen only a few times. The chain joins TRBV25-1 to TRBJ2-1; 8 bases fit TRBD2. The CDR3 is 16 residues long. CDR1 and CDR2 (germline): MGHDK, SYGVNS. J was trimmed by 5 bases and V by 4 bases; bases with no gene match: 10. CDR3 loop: CASSVGGTSINNEQFF. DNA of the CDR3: TGTGCCAGCAGTGTCGGTGGGACTAGTATCAACAATGAGCAGTTCTTC.

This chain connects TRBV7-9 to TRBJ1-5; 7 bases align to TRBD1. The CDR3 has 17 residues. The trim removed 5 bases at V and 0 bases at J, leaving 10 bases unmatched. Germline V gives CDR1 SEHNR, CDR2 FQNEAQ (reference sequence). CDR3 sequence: CASSPGQDPYSNQPQHF. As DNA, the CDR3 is TGTGCCAGCAGCCCCGGACAGGACCCTTATAGCAATCAGCCCCAGCATTTT.

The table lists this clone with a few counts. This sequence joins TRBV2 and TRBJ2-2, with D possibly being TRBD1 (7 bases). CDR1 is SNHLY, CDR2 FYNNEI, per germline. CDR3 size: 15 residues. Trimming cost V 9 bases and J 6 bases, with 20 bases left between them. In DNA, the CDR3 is TGTGCCAGGGGGGGACAGTATTTGGCCTCCGGGGAGCTGTTTTTT. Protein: CARGGQYLASGELFF.

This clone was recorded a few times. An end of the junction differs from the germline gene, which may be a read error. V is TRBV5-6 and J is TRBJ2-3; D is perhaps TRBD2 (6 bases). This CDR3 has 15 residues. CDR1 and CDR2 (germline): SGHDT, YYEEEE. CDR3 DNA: TGTGCCAGCAGCTCCTACTCGACTGGACTATCATTTTTGAATTTT. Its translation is CASSSYSTGLSFLNF.

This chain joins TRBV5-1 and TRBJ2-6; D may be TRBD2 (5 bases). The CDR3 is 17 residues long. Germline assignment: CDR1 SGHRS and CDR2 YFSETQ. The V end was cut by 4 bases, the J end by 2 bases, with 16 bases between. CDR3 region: CASSPLPGVPGANVLTF. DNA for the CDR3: TGCGCCAGCAGCCCCTTACCCGGGGTACCTGGGGCCAACGTCCTGACTTTC.